The next 7 T cell receptor beta chains were all read from a single sample in a study of cytomegalovirus exposure and HLA in healthy donors. Both 60 Vbeta primers and 13 Jbeta primers went into the PCR. Assay used: immunoSEQ multiplex PCR; TCRdb lists only in-frame clones, some missing. This table holds some 120,000 clones, roughly 69% found once. The sample taken for sequencing was PBMCs. The receptors derive from a woman aged 40 to 49 in good health and CMV-seropositive.

The chain couples TRBV7-9 to TRBJ2-5; a possible D gene is TRBD1 (5 bases). Germline lookup yields CDR1 SEHNR and CDR2 FQNEAQ (reference sequence). The length of the CDR3 is 16 residues. Trimming pared 4 bases from V and 1 base from J, leaving 16 bases between. CDR3 amino acids: CASSSNTAGSQETQYF. CDR3 nucleotides: TGTGCCAGCAGCTCCAATACTGCAGGGTCCCAAGAGACCCAGTACTTC.

V usage is TRBV7-2 and J usage is TRBJ1-2; 9 bases align to TRBD1. CDR3 length equals 15 residues. Looked up from germline, CDR1 is SGHTA and CDR2 is FQGNSA. The V and J ends lost 4 bases and 4 bases, in that order; junction bases with no gene match: 7. The CDR3 nucleotides are TGTGCCAGCAGCTCTGTCCGGGACAGGGTCTATGGCTACACCTTC. Protein product: CASSSVRDRVYGYTF. The whole variable domain, filled in from reference TRBV7-2 and TRBJ1-2, reads GAGVSQSPSNKVTEKGKDVELRCDPISGHTALYWYRQSLGQGLEFLIYFQGNSAPDKSGLPSDRFSAERTGGSVSTLTIQRTQQEDSAVYLCASSSVRDRVYGYTFGSGTRLTVV.

The chain couples TRBV4-3 to TRBJ1-2; D might be TRBD1 (6 bases). Germline lookup yields CDR1 LGHNA and CDR2 YSLEER. This CDR3 is built from 15 residues. Trimming cost V 4 bases and J 4 bases, with 16 bases left between them. CDR3 loop: CASSRGGGVSYGYTF. The DNA of the CDR3 is TGCGCCAGCAGCCGGGGGGGCGGTGTCTCCTATGGCTACACCTTC.

The chain links TRBV2 to TRBJ1-5; a weak D match, TRBD1 (5 bases). V was trimmed by 9 bases and J by 7 bases, leaving 13 bases between them. The CDR3 is 12 residues long. Germline lookup yields CDR1 SNHLY and CDR2 FYNNEI. Here the CDR3 reads CASTSGGQPQHF. CDR3 sequence (DNA): TGTGCCAGTACATCTGGGGGGCAGCCCCAGCATTTT.

V gene TRBV10-3 combines with J gene TRBJ2-7; D may be TRBD1 (5 bases). Germline CDR1 ENHRY, CDR2 SYGVKD. The V end lost 0 bases, the J end lost 8 bases, and 8 bases lay between the germline ends. This CDR3 spans 12 amino acids. CDR3 nucleotide sequence: TGTGCCATCAGTGAGTCGACAGACAAGCAGTACTTC. It specifies CAISESTDKQYF.

The genes are TRBV4-1 and TRBJ1-2; 9 bases match TRBD1. J was trimmed by 1 base and V by 2 bases; bases with no gene match: 8. The germline V gene encodes CDR1 MGHRA and CDR2 YSYEKL. The CDR3 extends over 17 amino acids. This chain's CDR3 is CASSQLPGQGFNYGYTF. The CDR3 bases are TGCGCCAGCAGCCAATTGCCGGGACAGGGCTTTAACTATGGCTACACCTTC.

The J gene is TRBJ2-3, the V gene TRBV10-3; 12 bases are a match to TRBD2. This CDR3 is built from 16 residues. V lost 0 bases and J lost 6; bases outside the gene matches: 4. The germline V gene has CDR1 ENHRY and CDR2 SYGVKD. For the CDR3, the DNA is TGTGCCATCAGTGAGTCGATAACTAGCGGGGGGGATACGCAGTATTTT. Translation: CAISESITSGGDTQYF.